Described below is a single T cell receptor beta chain sequence and its context. This sample is part of a study of blood T cell repertoires in COVID-19. Study as a whole: Sites across the United States, Italy and Spain contributed samples from acute and convalescent COVID-19. PBMCs, B-cell-depleted T cells, or T cells provided the cDNA or gDNA that made up the material.

Authors' methods: Estimation of nucleated cell counts relied on the amplification of reference gene primers. Sequenced by immunoSEQ multiplex PCR; TCRdb stores in-frame clones only, minus some. That table supplies the V and J calls and clone size; D and trimming were determined from the DNA. The table shows under 300,000 clones, with roughly 79% occurring only once. This TCR derives from an older woman with active or convalescent COVID-19. Sample: peripheral blood.

CDR3 residues: CASSQDGGTPEAFF. The CDR3, as DNA: TGTGCCAGCAGCCAAGATGGGGGGACCCCTGAAGCTTTCTTT. V and J are TRBV3-1 (or the pseudogene TRBV3-2) and TRBJ1-1; tentatively, D is TRBD1 (5 bases). Trimming pared 0 bases from V and 6 bases from J, leaving 11 bases between. Germline CDR1 is LGHDT and CDR2 is YNNKEL (reference sequence). The CDR3 is made up of 14 amino acids.